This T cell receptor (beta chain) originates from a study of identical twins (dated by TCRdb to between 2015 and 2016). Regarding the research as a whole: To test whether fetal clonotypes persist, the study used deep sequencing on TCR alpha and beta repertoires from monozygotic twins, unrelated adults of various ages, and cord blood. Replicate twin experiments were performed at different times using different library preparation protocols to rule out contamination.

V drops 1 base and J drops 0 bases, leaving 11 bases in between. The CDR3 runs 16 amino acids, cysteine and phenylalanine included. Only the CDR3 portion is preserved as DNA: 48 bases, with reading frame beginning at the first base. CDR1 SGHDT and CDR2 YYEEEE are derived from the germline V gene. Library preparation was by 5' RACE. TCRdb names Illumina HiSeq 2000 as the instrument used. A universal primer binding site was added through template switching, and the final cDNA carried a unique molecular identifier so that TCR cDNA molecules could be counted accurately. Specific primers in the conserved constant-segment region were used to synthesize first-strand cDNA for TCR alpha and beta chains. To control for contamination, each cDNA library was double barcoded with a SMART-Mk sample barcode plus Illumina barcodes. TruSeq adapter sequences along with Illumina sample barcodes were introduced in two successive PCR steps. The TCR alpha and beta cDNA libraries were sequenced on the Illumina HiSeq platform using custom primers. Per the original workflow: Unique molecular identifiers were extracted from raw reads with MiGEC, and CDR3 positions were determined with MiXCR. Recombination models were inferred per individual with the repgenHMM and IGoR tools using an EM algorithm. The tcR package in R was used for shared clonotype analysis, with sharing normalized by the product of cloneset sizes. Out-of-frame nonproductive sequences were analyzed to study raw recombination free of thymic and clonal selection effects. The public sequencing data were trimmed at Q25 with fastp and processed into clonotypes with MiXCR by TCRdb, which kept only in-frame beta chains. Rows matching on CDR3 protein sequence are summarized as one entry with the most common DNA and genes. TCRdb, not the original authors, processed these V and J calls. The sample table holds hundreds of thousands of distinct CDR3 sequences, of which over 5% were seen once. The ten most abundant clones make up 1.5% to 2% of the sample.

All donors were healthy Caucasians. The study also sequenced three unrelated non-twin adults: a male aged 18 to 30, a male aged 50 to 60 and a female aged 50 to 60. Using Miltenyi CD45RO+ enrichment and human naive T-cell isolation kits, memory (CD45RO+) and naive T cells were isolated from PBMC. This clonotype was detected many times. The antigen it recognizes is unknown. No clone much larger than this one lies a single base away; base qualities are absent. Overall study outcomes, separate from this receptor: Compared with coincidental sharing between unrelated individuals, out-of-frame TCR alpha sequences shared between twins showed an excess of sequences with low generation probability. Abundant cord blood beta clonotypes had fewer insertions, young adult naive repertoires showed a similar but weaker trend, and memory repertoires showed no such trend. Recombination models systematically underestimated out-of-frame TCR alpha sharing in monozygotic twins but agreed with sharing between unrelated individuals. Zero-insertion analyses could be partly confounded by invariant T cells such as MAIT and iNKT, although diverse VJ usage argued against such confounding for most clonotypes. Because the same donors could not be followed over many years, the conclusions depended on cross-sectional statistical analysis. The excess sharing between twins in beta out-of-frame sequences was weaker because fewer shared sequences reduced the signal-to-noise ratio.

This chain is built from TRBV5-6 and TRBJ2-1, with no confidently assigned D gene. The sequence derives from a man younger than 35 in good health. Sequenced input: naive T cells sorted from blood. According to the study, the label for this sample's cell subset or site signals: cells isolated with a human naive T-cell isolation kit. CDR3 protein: CASSLKDLTSYNEQFF. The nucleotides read TGTGCCAGCAGCTTGAAGGACCTCACCTCCTACAATGAGCAGTTCTTC.